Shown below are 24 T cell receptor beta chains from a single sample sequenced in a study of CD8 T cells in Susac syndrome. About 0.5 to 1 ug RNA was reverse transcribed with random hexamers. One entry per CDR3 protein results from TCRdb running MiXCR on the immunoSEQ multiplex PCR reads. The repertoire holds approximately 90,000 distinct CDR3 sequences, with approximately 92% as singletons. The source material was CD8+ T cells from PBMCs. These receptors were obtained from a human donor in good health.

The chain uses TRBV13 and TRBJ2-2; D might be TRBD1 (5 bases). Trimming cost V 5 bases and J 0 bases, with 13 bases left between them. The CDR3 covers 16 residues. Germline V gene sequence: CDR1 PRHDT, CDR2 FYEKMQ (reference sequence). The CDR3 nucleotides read TGTGCCAGCAGCCCCCGGACAATCGCGAACACCGGGGAGCTGTTTTTT. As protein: CASSPRTIANTGELFF.

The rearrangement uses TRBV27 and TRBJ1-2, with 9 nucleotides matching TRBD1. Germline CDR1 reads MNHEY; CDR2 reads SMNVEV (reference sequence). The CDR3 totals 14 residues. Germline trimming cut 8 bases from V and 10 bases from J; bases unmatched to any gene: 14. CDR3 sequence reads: CASGIGTGLGVYTF. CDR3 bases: TGTGCCAGCGGGATAGGGACAGGGCTCGGTGTCTACACCTTC.

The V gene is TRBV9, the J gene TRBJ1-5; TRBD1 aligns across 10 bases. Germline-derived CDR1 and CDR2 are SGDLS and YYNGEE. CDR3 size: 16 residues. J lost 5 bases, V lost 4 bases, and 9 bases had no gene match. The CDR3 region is CASSPGWGQGYQPQHF. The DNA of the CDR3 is TGTGCCAGCAGCCCCGGGTGGGGACAGGGGTATCAGCCCCAGCATTTT.

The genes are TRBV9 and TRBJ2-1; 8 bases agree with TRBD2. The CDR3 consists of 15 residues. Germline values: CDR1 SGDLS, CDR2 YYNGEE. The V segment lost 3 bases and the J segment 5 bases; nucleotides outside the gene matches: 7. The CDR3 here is CASSASGGTHNEQFF. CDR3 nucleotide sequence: TGTGCCAGCAGCGCAAGCGGGGGCACCCACAATGAGCAGTTCTTC. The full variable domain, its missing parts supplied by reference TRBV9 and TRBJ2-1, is DSGVTQTPKHLITATGQRVTLRCSPRSGDLSVYWYQQSLDQGLQFLIQYYNGEERAKGNILERFSAQQFPDLHSELNLSSLELGDSALYFCASSASGGTHNEQFFGPGTRLTVL.

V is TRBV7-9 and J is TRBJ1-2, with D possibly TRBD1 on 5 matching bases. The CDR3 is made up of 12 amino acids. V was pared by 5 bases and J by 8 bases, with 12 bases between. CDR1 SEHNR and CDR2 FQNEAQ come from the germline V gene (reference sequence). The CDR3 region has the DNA TGTGCCAGCAGCGACGACAGTTGGGGCTACACCTTC. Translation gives CASSDDSWGYTF.

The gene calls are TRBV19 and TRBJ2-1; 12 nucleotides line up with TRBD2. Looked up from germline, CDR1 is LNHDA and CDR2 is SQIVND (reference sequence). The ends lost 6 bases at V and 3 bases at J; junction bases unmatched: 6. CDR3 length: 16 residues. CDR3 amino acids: CASSSRTSGVYNEQFF. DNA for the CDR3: TGTGCCAGTAGCTCCAGGACTAGCGGGGTCTACAATGAGCAGTTCTTC.

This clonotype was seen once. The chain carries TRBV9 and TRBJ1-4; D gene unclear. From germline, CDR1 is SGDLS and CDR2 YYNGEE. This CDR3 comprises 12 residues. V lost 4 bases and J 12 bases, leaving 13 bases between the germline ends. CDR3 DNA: TGTGCCAGCAGCCGCGCCGGTGGGGAACTGTTTTTT. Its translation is CASSRAGGELFF.

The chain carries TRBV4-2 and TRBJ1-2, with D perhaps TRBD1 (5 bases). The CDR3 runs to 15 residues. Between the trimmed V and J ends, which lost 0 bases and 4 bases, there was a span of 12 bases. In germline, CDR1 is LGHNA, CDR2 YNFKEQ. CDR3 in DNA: TGTGCCAGCAGCCAAGATCTGCAGGGCGGCTATGGCTACACCTTC. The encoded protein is CASSQDLQGGYGYTF.

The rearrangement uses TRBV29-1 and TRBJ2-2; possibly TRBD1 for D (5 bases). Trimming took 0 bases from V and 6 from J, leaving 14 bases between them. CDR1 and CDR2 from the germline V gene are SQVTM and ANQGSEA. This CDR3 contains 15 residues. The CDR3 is CSVEDPAGRPGELFF. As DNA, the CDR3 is TGCAGCGTTGAAGATCCAGCAGGGCGTCCCGGGGAGCTGTTTTTT.

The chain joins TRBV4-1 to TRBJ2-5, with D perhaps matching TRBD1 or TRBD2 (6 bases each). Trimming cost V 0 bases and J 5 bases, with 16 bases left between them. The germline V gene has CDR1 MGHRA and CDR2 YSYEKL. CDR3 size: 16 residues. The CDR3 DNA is TGCGCCAGCAGCCAAGACGGATCGGGGGCGGGGGAGACCCAGTACTTC. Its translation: CASSQDGSGAGETQYF.

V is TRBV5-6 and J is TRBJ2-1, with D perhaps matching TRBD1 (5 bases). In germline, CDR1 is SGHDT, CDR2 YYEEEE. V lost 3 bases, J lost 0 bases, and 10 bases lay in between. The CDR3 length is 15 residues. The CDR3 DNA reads TGTGCCAGCAGCTCAGGGCTTAGCTCCTACAATGAGCAGTTCTTC. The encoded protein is CASSSGLSSYNEQFF.

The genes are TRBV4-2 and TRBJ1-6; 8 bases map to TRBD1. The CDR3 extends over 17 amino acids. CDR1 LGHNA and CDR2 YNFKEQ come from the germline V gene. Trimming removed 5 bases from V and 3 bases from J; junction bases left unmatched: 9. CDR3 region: CASSSQGEEFYNSPLHF. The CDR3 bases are TGTGCCAGCAGCTCACAGGGGGAGGAATTCTATAATTCACCCCTCCACTTT.

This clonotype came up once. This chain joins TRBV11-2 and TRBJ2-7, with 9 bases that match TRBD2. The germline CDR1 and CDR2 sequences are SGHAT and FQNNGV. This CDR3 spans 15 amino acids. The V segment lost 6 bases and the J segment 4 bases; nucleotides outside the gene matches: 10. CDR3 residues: CASRPRSGGEYEQYF. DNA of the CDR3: TGTGCCAGCAGACCCCGTAGCGGGGGCGAATACGAGCAGTACTTC.

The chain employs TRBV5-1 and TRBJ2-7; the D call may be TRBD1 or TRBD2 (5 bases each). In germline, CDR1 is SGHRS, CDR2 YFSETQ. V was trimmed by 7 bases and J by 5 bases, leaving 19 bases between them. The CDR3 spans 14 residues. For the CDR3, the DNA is TGCGCCAGCTTTAAACTCCCGGAGGACAACGAGCAGTACTTC. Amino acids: CASFKLPEDNEQYF.

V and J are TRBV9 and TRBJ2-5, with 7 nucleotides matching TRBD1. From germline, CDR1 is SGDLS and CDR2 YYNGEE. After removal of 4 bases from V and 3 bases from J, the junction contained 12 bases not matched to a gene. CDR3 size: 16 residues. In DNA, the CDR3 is TGTGCCAGCAGCCCCAGAGGGACAGTAGTCGAAGAGACCCAGTACTTC. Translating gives CASSPRGTVVEETQYF.

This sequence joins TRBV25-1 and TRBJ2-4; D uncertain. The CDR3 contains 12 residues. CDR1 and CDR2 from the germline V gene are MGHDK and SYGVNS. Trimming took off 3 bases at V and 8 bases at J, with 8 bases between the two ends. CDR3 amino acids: CASSESYDIQYF. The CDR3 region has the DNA TGTGCCAGCAGTGAGAGTTACGACATTCAGTACTTC. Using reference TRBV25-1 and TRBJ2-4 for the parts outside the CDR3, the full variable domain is EADIYQTPRYLVIGTGKKITLECSQTMGHDKMYWYQQDPGMELHLIHYSYGVNSTEKGDLSSESTVSRIRTEHFPLTLESARPSHTSQYLCASSESYDIQYFGAGTRLSVL.

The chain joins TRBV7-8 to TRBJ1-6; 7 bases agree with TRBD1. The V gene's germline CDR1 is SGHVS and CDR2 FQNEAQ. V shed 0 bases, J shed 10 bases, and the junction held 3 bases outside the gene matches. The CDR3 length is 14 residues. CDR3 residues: CASSLAETGSPLHF. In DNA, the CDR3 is TGTGCCAGCAGCTTAGCGGAGACAGGGTCACCCCTCCACTTT.

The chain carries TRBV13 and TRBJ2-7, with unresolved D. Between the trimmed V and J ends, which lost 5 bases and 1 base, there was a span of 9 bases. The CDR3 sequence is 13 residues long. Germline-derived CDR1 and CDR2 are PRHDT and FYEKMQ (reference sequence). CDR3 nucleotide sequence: TGTGCCAGCAGCCATGGAGAGTCCTACGAGCAGTACTTC. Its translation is CASSHGESYEQYF. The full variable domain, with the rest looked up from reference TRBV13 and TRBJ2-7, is AAGVIQSPRHLIKEKRETATLKCYPIPRHDTVYWYQQGPGQDPQFLISFYEKMQSDKGSIPDRFSAQQFSDYHSELNMSSLELGDSALYFCASSHGESYEQYFGPGTRLTVT.

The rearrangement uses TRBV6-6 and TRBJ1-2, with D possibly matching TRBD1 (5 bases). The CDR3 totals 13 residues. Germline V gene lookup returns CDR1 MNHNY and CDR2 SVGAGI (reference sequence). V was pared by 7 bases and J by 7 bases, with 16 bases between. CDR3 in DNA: TGTGCCAGCAAGACACCCGGGGACCGTGGCTACACCTTC. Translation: CASKTPGDRGYTF.

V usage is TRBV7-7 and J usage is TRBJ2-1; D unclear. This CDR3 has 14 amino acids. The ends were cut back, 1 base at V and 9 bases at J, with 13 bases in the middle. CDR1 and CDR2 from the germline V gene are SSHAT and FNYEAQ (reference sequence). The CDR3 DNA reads TGTGCCAGCAGCTTAGGAAGCGCAAAGGGTGAGCAGTTCTTC. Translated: CASSLGSAKGEQFF. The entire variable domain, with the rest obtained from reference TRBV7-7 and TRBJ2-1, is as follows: GAGVSQSPRYKVTKRGQDVTLRCDPISSHATLYWYQQALGQGPEFLTYFNYEAQPDKSGLPSDRFSAERPEGSISTLTIQRTEQRDSAMYRCASSLGSAKGEQFFGPGTRLTVL.

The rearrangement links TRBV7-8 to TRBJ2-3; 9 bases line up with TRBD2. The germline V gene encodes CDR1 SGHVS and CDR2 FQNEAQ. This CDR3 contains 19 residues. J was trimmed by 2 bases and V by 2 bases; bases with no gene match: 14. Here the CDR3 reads CASSLPRGMVAGATDTQYF. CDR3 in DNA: TGTGCCAGCAGCTTACCACGAGGAATGGTAGCGGGGGCCACAGATACGCAGTATTTT.

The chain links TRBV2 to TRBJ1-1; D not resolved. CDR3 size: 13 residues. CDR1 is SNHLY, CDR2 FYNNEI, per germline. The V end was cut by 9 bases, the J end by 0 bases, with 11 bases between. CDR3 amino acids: CAREEHMNTEAFF. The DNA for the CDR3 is TGTGCCAGAGAAGAGCACATGAACACTGAAGCTTTCTTT.

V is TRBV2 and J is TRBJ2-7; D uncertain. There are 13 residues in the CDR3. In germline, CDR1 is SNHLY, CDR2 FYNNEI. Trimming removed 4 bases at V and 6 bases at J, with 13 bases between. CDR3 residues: CASSVPVGFEQYF. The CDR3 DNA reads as TGTGCCAGCAGTGTCCCCGTGGGGTTCGAGCAGTACTTC.

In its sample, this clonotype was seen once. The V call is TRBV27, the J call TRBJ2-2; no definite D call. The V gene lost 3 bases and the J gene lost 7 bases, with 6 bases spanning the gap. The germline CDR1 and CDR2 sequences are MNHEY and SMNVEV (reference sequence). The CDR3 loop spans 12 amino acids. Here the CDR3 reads CASSLGNGELFF. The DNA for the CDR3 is TGTGCCAGCAGTTTGGGTAACGGGGAGCTGTTTTTT.